The text below deals with one TCR beta chain. Its antigen is as yet unknown. Compared with germline, one end of the junction differs, possibly owing to a read error. Germline CDR1 reads MNHNS; CDR2 reads SASEGT. This CDR3 comprises 17 residues. A modified ARM-PCR protocol with three rounds of nested PCR amplified TCRbeta. TCRdb ran MiXCR on the multiplex PCR reads and lists one entry per CDR3 protein. The sample has about 86,000 distinct CDR3 sequences; roughly 77% are singletons. This sample's RNA came from whole unsorted tissue. This non-tumor lung sample came from over 3 cm beyond the tumor edge. The entry originates in a study of tumor and adjacent non-tumor tissue in lung cancer. Study-level points and caveats: Shorter survival was associated with higher TCR diversity in tumors.

Sequenced sample: distant non-tumor lung tissue. This chain joins TRBV6-1 and TRBJ1-1; 9 bases fit TRBD1. This TCR was sampled from a woman aged 45-60 years with non-small cell lung cancer. CDR3 in amino acids: CASNENRGPLLNTEAFF. The CDR3 DNA follows: TGTGCCAGCAATGAAAACAGGGGGCCCTTACTCAACACTGAAGCTTTCTTT.